The 5 T cell receptor beta chains below were found in one sample sequenced in a study of Ad26.COV2.S vaccination and SARS-CoV-2 variants. Using immunoSEQ multiplex PCR, the repertoire was profiled, and TCRdb retains in-frame clones only, with some absent. The table includes over 400,000 clones, 90% detected once. The treatment was: about 20 received Ad26.COV2.S at low or high dose, single or two shots; roughly five received placebo; per-sample allocation not given. Collection of samples fell on day 63 after the first vaccine or placebo injection. Here the sequenced sample was peripheral blood, taken in a trial of Ad26.COV2.S vaccine versus placebo. These receptors all come from a person aged 18 to 59 who received the Ad26.COV2.S COVID-19 vaccine or a placebo.

The chain employs TRBV5-4 and TRBJ2-5; maybe TRBD1 (6 bases). The germline CDR1 and CDR2 sequences are SGHNT and YYREEE (reference sequence). The CDR3 runs to 15 residues. Deletions cut 1 base from V and 2 bases from J, with 12 bases between. The CDR3 DNA reads TGTGCCAGCAGCTTGAGAACAGGGACGCAAGAGACCCAGTACTTC. Translated, it gives CASSLRTGTQETQYF.

V gene TRBV24-1 combines with J gene TRBJ2-2; D is unresolved. V was trimmed by 4 bases and J by 1 base, leaving 12 bases between them. The CDR3 is 16 amino acids. Germline CDR1 reads KGHDR; CDR2 reads SFDVKD. The CDR3 DNA is TGTGCCACCAGTGAGGTTCGGCCAGGGAACACCGGGGAGCTGTTTTTT. It is translated as CATSEVRPGNTGELFF.

The rearrangement joins TRBV7-2 to TRBJ2-2, with D maybe TRBD2 (6 bases). Germline V gene sequence: CDR1 SGHTA, CDR2 FQGNSA. V shed 7 bases and J shed 4 bases, with 13 bases lying between them. The CDR3 loop spans 14 amino acids. This CDR3 is CASTLGRGTGELFF. CDR3 DNA sequence: TGTGCCAGCACCTTGGGGCGGGGCACCGGGGAGCTGTTTTTT.

The chain uses TRBV28 and TRBJ1-5; tentative D call: TRBD1 (5 bases). Germline lookup yields CDR1 MDHEN and CDR2 SYDVKM. The CDR3 covers 16 residues. Trimming removed 8 bases at V and 3 bases at J, with 20 bases between. CDR3 DNA: TGTGCCAGCGTTGGGGGGGTTGCGGGGAACAATCAGCCCCAGCATTTT. This codes for CASVGGVAGNNQPQHF.

The chain links TRBV6-2 or TRBV6-3 to TRBJ1-4; a weak D match, TRBD1 (5 bases). This CDR3 contains 15 residues. Trimming took off 5 bases at V and 8 bases at J, with 18 bases between the two ends. Germline CDR1 reads MNHEY; CDR2 reads SVGEGT. DNA of the CDR3: TGTGCCAGCAGTCGTTACGGGACCTACGACGAAAAACTGTTTTTT. Translation gives CASSRYGTYDEKLFF.